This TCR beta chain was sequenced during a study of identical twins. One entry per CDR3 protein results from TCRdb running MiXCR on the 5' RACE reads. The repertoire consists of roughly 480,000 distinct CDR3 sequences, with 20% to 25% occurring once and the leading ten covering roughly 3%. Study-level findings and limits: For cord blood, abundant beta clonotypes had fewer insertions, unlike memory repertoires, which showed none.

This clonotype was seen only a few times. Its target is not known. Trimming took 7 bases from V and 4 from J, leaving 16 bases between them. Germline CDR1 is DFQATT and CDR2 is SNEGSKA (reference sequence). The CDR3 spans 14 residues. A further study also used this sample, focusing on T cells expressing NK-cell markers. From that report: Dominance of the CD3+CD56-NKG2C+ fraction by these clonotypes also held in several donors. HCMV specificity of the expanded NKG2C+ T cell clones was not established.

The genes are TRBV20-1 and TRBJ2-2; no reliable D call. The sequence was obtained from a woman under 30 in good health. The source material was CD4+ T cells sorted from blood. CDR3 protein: CSVRRDFLTGELFF. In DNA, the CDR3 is TGCAGTGTCCGGCGTGACTTCCTCACCGGGGAGCTGTTTTTT.